Below are 23 T cell receptor beta chains sequenced from a single sample in a study of cytomegalovirus exposure and HLA in healthy donors. Researchers ran the PCR with 60 Vbeta and 13 Jbeta primers. Assay used: immunoSEQ multiplex PCR; TCRdb lists only in-frame clones, some missing. The table lists over 200,000 clones, about 84% of them singletons. The sample was PBMCs. The receptors derive from a human donor in good health.

The chain uses TRBV7-3 and TRBJ2-4; TRBD1 might be the D (5 bases). CDR3 length: 14 residues. CDR1 and CDR2 from the germline V gene are SGHTA and FQGTGA. V was pared by 5 bases and J by 6 bases, with 14 bases between. The CDR3 region is CASSPITGPNIQYF. The CDR3 region has the DNA TGTGCCAGCAGCCCAATTACAGGTCCAAACATTCAGTACTTC.

The rearrangement links TRBV15 to TRBJ1-4; 9 positions agree with TRBD1. CDR1 is LNHNV, CDR2 YYDKDF, per germline (reference sequence). Trimming removed 6 bases from V and 3 bases from J; junction bases left unmatched: 5. CDR3 length: 15 residues. The CDR3 is CATSNRGLSNEKLFF. The CDR3 bases are TGTGCCACCAGTAACAGGGGGCTATCTAATGAAAAACTGTTTTTT.

The chain recombines TRBV7-8 with TRBJ2-1; TRBD2 might be the D (5 bases). V was trimmed by 3 bases and J by 7 bases, leaving 13 bases between them. This CDR3 is 14 amino acids long. Germline CDR1 and CDR2: SGHVS and FQNEAQ. For the CDR3, the DNA is TGTGCCAGCAGCTTGAAAGAGGGCTTAAATGAGCAGTTCTTC. Its translation: CASSLKEGLNEQFF.

This clone was observed once. V is TRBV23-1 and J is TRBJ1-3, with TRBD1 matching 9 bases. TRBV23-1 is reported as an ORF; its role is uncertain. V trimming: 5 bases; J trimming: 0 bases; junction bases outside the gene matches: 14. The CDR3 consists of 19 residues. The CDR3 coding sequence is TGCGCCAGCAGTGGACCGGGACAGGGAGGCTCAAGCTCTGGAAACACCATATATTTT. This translates into CASSGPGQGGSSSGNTIYF.

V gene TRBV6-5 combines with J gene TRBJ2-7, with 8 bases that match TRBD1. V shed 7 bases, J shed 1 base, and the junction held 3 bases outside the gene matches. Germline V gene lookup returns CDR1 MNHEY and CDR2 SVGAGI. The CDR3 runs to 13 residues. CDR3 in amino acids: CASTRTGSYEQYF. DNA for the CDR3: TGTGCCAGCACCCGGACAGGGTCCTACGAGCAGTACTTC.

V usage is TRBV18 and J usage is TRBJ2-7; no reliable D call. This CDR3 has 14 residues. The germline V gene encodes CDR1 KGHSH and CDR2 LQKENI. The V end was cut by 1 base, the J end by 4 bases, with 11 bases between. CDR3 in amino acids: CASSPQARSYEQYF. DNA for the CDR3: TGTGCCAGCTCACCACAGGCCAGGTCGTACGAGCAGTACTTC.

V and J are TRBV28 and TRBJ1-3, with D maybe TRBD1 (5 bases). Per the germline V gene, CDR1 is MDHEN and CDR2 is SYDVKM. V lost 6 bases and J lost 2, with 17 bases in between. The CDR3 runs to 16 residues. The CDR3 nucleotides read TGTGCCAGCAGGCCCCTAGGGGTGATGGCTGGAAACACCATATATTTT. Protein sequence: CASRPLGVMAGNTIYF.

This clone was recorded a few times. The junction departs from germline at one end; a sequencing error may be responsible. The rearrangement links TRBV7-9 to TRBJ1-1; no reliable D call. Germline CDR1 reads SEHNR; CDR2 reads FQNEAQ (reference sequence). The CDR3 sequence is 17 residues long. CDR3 sequence reads: CSSSLVRVGVGNTEAFF. CDR3 sequence (DNA): TGTTCCAGCAGCTTAGTGCGGGTCGGAGTTGGGAACACTGAAGCTTTCTTT.

This chain connects TRBV18 to TRBJ2-7; 8 bases line up with TRBD2. J was trimmed by 4 bases and V by 1 base; bases with no gene match: 6. From germline, CDR1 is KGHSH and CDR2 LQKENI. The CDR3 totals 15 residues. CDR3: CASSPRAGGWYEQYF. CDR3 DNA: TGTGCCAGCTCACCACGGGCGGGAGGCTGGTACGAGCAGTACTTC.

This chain uses TRBV1 with TRBJ1-1; TRBD1 is the table's D call, not checked against the DNA. TRBV1 represents a pseudogene. CDR3 length: 15 amino acids. The chain's CDR3 is CTSSQDATASTEAFF. The DNA for the CDR3 is TGCACCAGCAGCCAAGACGCGACAGCCAGCACTGAAGCTTTCTTT.

V gene TRBV12-5 combines with J gene TRBJ2-3, with 11 bases identical to TRBD2. V gave up 6 bases and J gave up 3 bases; unmatched junction bases: 5. The CDR3 runs to 15 residues. Germline-derived CDR1 and CDR2 are LGHNT and FRNRAP. The CDR3 DNA is TGTGCTAGTGGGTCGGGACTAGCGGCAACAGATACGCAGTATTTT. Translating it yields CASGSGLAATDTQYF.

The chain uses TRBV29-1 and TRBJ1-2, with 12 bases that match TRBD1. Germline V gives CDR1 SQVTM, CDR2 ANQGSEA. J gave up 7 bases and V 5 bases, and 11 bases lay outside the gene matches. The CDR3 is 15 amino acids. The DNA of the CDR3 is TGCAGCGTTACCGGGACAGGGGGCGAAAGTGGTGGCTACACCTTC. It translates to CSVTGTGGESGGYTF.

The chain is built from TRBV19 and TRBJ2-5; a weak D match, TRBD2 (6 bases). The J call may be wrong; the DNA end is better matched by TRBJ2-7. This CDR3 region has 14 residues. The V gene's germline CDR1 is LNHDA and CDR2 SQIVND (reference sequence). The CDR3 bases are TGTGCCAGTAGGGGCCTAGCGTCGTCCTACGAGCAGTACTTC. Its translation: CASRGLASSYEQYF.

J is TRBJ2-5 and V is TRBV5-8, with D possibly matching TRBD2 (6 bases). The CDR3 totals 14 residues. Trimming stripped 6 bases from V and 6 bases from J, with 18 bases between. CDR1 is SGHTS, CDR2 YDEGEE, per germline. The CDR3 DNA reads TGTGCCAGCACCCCCGGGGCGGGGAGACAGACCCAGTACTTC. Its protein is CASTPGAGRQTQYF.

The DNA for the CDR3 is TGTGCCAGCAGTTCGGGGACAGGGGGAAATCAGCCCCAGCATTTT. As protein: CASSSGTGGNQPQHF. This chain connects TRBV27 to TRBJ1-5; TRBD1 matches 11 bases. Germline-derived CDR1 and CDR2 are MNHEY and SMNVEV (reference sequence). CDR3 size: 15 residues. V lost 4 bases, J lost 4 bases, and 3 bases stayed unmatched.

V and J are TRBV19 and TRBJ2-1; 12 nucleotides align to TRBD2. J gave up 5 bases and V 6 bases, and 8 bases lay outside the gene matches. Per germline, CDR1 LNHDA and CDR2 SQIVND (reference sequence). The CDR3 length is 16 residues. CDR3 region: CASRLAGGERNNEQFF. The CDR3 nucleotides read TGTGCCAGTAGACTAGCGGGAGGTGAACGTAACAATGAGCAGTTCTTC. Together with reference TRBV19 and TRBJ2-1, the CDR3 gives the full variable domain: DGGITQSPKYLFRKEGQNVTLSCEQNLNHDAMYWYRQDPGQGLRLIYYSQIVNDFQKGDIAEGYSVSREKKESFPLTVTSAQKNPTAFYLCASRLAGGERNNEQFFGPGTRLTVL.

The sample holds one count of this clone. V and J are TRBV15 and TRBJ2-2; D is perhaps TRBD1 (7 bases). This CDR3 spans 17 amino acids. Germline V gene data show CDR1 as LNHNV and CDR2 as YYDKDF (reference sequence). V was shortened by 9 bases and J by 0 bases, with 20 bases between the two germline ends. The CDR3 DNA is TGTGCCACGGGGGACAGAGCGGGTTTAGCGAACACCGGGGAGCTGTTTTTT. Protein product: CATGDRAGLANTGELFF.

This rearrangement joins TRBV7-6 to TRBJ2-3; TRBD1 aligns across 7 bases. This CDR3 is 16 amino acids long. Per the germline V gene, CDR1 is SGHVS and CDR2 is FNYEAQ. V trimming: 5 bases; J trimming: 4 bases; junction bases outside the gene matches: 12. The CDR3 loop reads CASSHSVGQGADTQYF. The CDR3 region has the DNA TGTGCCAGCAGCCACAGCGTGGGGCAGGGGGCAGATACGCAGTATTTT.

This chain connects TRBV19 to TRBJ2-2, with TRBD2 as a possible D gene (6 bases). Trimming took off 10 bases at V and 6 bases at J, with 27 bases between the two ends. CDR3 size: 17 residues. Per the germline V gene, CDR1 is LNHDA and CDR2 is SQIVND (reference sequence). The CDR3 region has the DNA TGTGCCACCAGTAGTAGGTCCGTGGGACTTAGCGCCGGGGAGCTGTTTTTT. It specifies CATSSRSVGLSAGELFF.

The sample holds one count of this clone. The rearrangement links TRBV5-4 to TRBJ1-6; 7 positions match TRBD1. V lost 0 bases to trimming and J lost 7 bases; unmatched junction nucleotides: 4. CDR1 is SGHNT and CDR2 is YYREEE in the germline V gene (reference sequence). The CDR3 runs to 15 residues. CDR3 residues: CASSLGPGQNSPLHF. DNA of the CDR3: TGTGCCAGCAGCTTGGGACCGGGACAGAATTCACCCCTCCACTTT.

This chain connects TRBV6-1 to TRBJ2-1; TRBD2 matches 11 bases. The CDR3 is made up of 15 amino acids. CDR1 is MNHNS and CDR2 is SASEGT in the germline V gene. V gave up 10 bases and J gave up 2 bases; unmatched junction bases: 7. CDR3 sequence (DNA): TGTGCCACCCAAATAGCGGGAGGGCCCTACAATGAGCAGTTCTTC. It encodes CATQIAGGPYNEQFF.

The chain links TRBV10-3 to TRBJ1-1; TRBD1 matches 8 bases. The CDR3 is 14 amino acids. Germline V gene lookup returns CDR1 ENHRY and CDR2 SYGVKD. The trim removed 7 bases at V and 4 bases at J, leaving 8 bases unmatched. The CDR3 DNA is TGTGCCATCACCTTGGACAGGGAGGGCACTGAAGCTTTCTTT. Translation gives CAITLDREGTEAFF.

V and J are TRBV19 and TRBJ1-4; D remains unclear. Germline assignment: CDR1 LNHDA and CDR2 SQIVND (reference sequence). Deletions cut 5 bases from V and 7 bases from J, with 8 bases between. The CDR3 totals 12 residues. The CDR3 loop reads CASSVGLEKLFF. The CDR3 nucleotides are TGTGCCAGTAGTGTGGGCCTTGAAAAACTGTTTTTT.